These 21 T cell receptor beta chains were sequenced from one sample in a study of blood T cells in healthy people across ages. The use of a sample-barcoded 5' primer and a J-beta primer mix characterized a second PCR of about 7 to 12 cycles. Each CDR3 protein is one row after TCRdb ran MiXCR on the 5' RACE reads. This repertoire shows around 1,500,000 distinct CDR3 sequences, approximately 42% found once; its top ten account for 7% to 9%. What was sequenced was blood. Receptors were obtained from a woman aged 18 to 35 in good health.

This clonotype showed up just a few times. CDR3 loop: CASSTPGTVYGYTF. CDR3 DNA sequence: TGTGCCAGCAGTACCCCCGGGACAGTCTATGGCTACACCTTC. V is TRBV28 and J is TRBJ1-2; 7 bases map to TRBD1. The CDR3 consists of 14 residues. With V trimmed by 5 bases and J by 4 bases, 7 bases remained unmatched. The germline V gene encodes CDR1 MDHEN and CDR2 SYDVKM.

The chain links TRBV28 to TRBJ2-5; 8 bases agree with TRBD2. V lost 6 bases and J lost 4; bases outside the gene matches: 7. The CDR3 has 14 residues. CDR1 is MDHEN and CDR2 is SYDVKM in the germline V gene. The CDR3 DNA follows: TGTGCCAGCAGCCACGGGGGGGGACTAGAGACCCAGTACTTC. Its translation: CASSHGGGLETQYF.

This clonotype appeared once. The gene calls are TRBV20-1 and TRBJ1-2; the D gene is possibly TRBD1 (5 bases). The CDR3 totals 17 residues. Germline CDR1 reads DFQATT; CDR2 reads SNEGSKA (reference sequence). V shed 0 bases and J shed 4 bases, with 21 bases lying between them. This CDR3 reads CSARDFGTARALYGYTF. The CDR3 bases are TGCAGTGCTAGAGATTTTGGGACTGCCCGCGCGCTCTATGGCTACACCTTC.

This clonotype was recorded a few times. The chain links TRBV7-2 to TRBJ2-5; 9 bases line up with TRBD2. Looked up from germline, CDR1 is SGHTA and CDR2 is FQGNSA. V was clipped by 0 bases and J by 5 bases; unmatched bases: 10. CDR3 size: 17 residues. CDR3 sequence reads: CASSLAASGTGVETQYF. CDR3 DNA sequence: TGTGCCAGCAGCTTAGCGGCTAGCGGGACGGGGGTGGAGACCCAGTACTTC.

The chain joins TRBV5-1 to TRBJ1-2; TRBD1 aligns across 10 bases. The CDR3 is 16 amino acids. Per germline, CDR1 SGHRS and CDR2 YFSETQ. V gave up 6 bases and J gave up 6 bases; unmatched junction bases: 14. CDR3 protein: CASINGPGQGIDGYTF. The CDR3 DNA sequence: TGCGCCAGCATCAACGGACCGGGACAGGGGATAGATGGCTACACCTTC. The full variable domain, completed using reference TRBV5-1 and TRBJ1-2, is KAGVTQTPRYLIKTRGQQVTLSCSPISGHRSVSWYQQTPGQGLQFLFEYFSETQRNKGNFPGRFSGRQFSNSRSEMNVSTLELGDSALYLCASINGPGQGIDGYTFGSGTRLTVV.

The V gene is TRBV28, the J gene TRBJ1-2; D perhaps matches TRBD1 (5 bases). The V gene lost 7 bases and the J gene lost 6 bases, with 18 bases spanning the gap. The CDR3 runs to 14 residues. Germline CDR1 and CDR2: MDHEN and SYDVKM. The CDR3 is CASKQSGDPHGYTF. In DNA form, the CDR3 reads TGTGCCAGCAAACAGTCGGGGGACCCCCATGGCTACACCTTC.

The rearrangement uses TRBV13 and TRBJ1-1; D is possibly TRBD1 (5 bases). V dropped 5 bases and J dropped 4 bases, with 14 bases sitting between them. Germline-derived CDR1 and CDR2 are PRHDT and FYEKMQ (reference sequence). The CDR3 length is 14 residues. The CDR3 region is CASSRGPAGTEAFF. As DNA, the CDR3 is TGTGCCAGCAGCCGGGGACCCGCGGGCACTGAAGCTTTCTTT.

The chain couples TRBV7-9 to TRBJ2-3, with D unresolved. CDR1 and CDR2 (germline): SEHNR, FQNEAQ (reference sequence). CDR3 size: 16 residues. The germline V and J ends were trimmed by 5 bases and 0 bases, with 15 bases remaining between them. Written as DNA, the CDR3 is TGTGCCAGCAGCCCACAGTGGCAGTCTAGCACAGATACGCAGTATTTT. As protein: CASSPQWQSSTDTQYF.

The chain uses TRBV4-1 and TRBJ2-1, with 9 bases identical to TRBD2. The DNA end is a closer match to TRBJ2-7, so the J assignment may be wrong. CDR1 and CDR2 from the germline V gene are MGHRA and YSYEKL. The CDR3 covers 16 residues. As DNA, the CDR3 is TGCGCCAGCAGCCAATATAGCGGGAGCTCCTACAATGAGCAGTACTTC. Its translation is CASSQYSGSSYNEQYF.

Notes on this clonotype: A much larger clone differs from this one at a single base, so this may be a read error. The chain links TRBV5-1 to TRBJ2-1, with TRBD2 matching over 15 bases. V lost 6 bases and J lost 5; bases outside the gene matches: 9. The CDR3 is 17 residues long. Germline V gene data show CDR1 as SGHRS and CDR2 as YFSETQ. The CDR3 region has the DNA TGCGCCAGCACCCTAAGGACTAGCGGGAGGGAAAACAATGAGCAGTTCTTC. It translates to CASTLRTSGRENNEQFF.

The table lists this clonotype with a few counts. The chain employs TRBV7-2 and TRBJ2-3, with a tentative D call TRBD2 (7 bases). The CDR3 is 15 residues long. CDR1 and CDR2 from the germline V gene are SGHTA and FQGNSA. V dropped 11 bases and J dropped 0 bases, with 18 bases sitting between them. The DNA for the CDR3 is TGTGCCTGTACGGAGGGGGGGTTTAGCACAGATACGCAGTATTTT. As protein: CACTEGGFSTDTQYF.

The chain links TRBV28 to TRBJ2-3; 9 bases are a match to TRBD1. V trimming: 8 bases; J trimming: 10 bases; junction bases outside the gene matches: 10. This CDR3 is built from 13 residues. Per germline, CDR1 MDHEN and CDR2 SYDVKM. The CDR3: CASVTGGAGAQYF. DNA of the CDR3: TGTGCCAGCGTGACAGGGGGGGCAGGGGCGCAGTATTTT.

V usage is TRBV9 and J usage is TRBJ1-1; no reliable D call. Germline V lookup: CDR1 SGDLS, CDR2 YYNGEE. CDR3 size: 14 residues. V shed 0 bases and J shed 1 base, with 7 bases lying between them. For the CDR3, the DNA is TGTGCCAGCAGCGTAGGTCGGGCGAACACTGAAGCTTTCTTT. Amino acid sequence: CASSVGRANTEAFF.

This clonotype was counted between two and nine times. J is TRBJ2-1 and V is TRBV5-1; 8 positions match TRBD2. Per germline, CDR1 SGHRS and CDR2 YFSETQ. The CDR3 runs to 14 residues. The ends lost 7 bases at V and 0 bases at J; junction bases unmatched: 3. The CDR3 loop reads CASAGTSSYNEQFF. For the CDR3, the DNA is TGCGCCAGCGCGGGGACTAGCTCCTACAATGAGCAGTTCTTC.

The chain is built from TRBV27 and TRBJ2-3, with D perhaps TRBD2 (5 bases). CDR1 is MNHEY and CDR2 is SMNVEV in the germline V gene (reference sequence). The length of the CDR3 is 13 residues. V dropped 9 bases and J dropped 3 bases, with 13 bases sitting between them. CDR3 DNA: TGTGCCAGTGGACTCTCTGGGACAGATACGCAGTATTTT. Encoded protein: CASGLSGTDTQYF.

The table lists this clonotype with a few counts. The chain recombines TRBV6-2 or TRBV6-3 with TRBJ2-7; TRBD2 might be the D (5 bases). Looked up from germline, CDR1 is MNHEY and CDR2 is SVGEGT. There are 13 residues in the CDR3. The V gene lost 10 bases and the J gene lost 2 bases, with 15 bases spanning the gap. CDR3 nucleotides: TGTGCCACCATCGAAACGGGAACCTACGAGCAGTACTTC. Amino acid sequence: CATIETGTYEQYF.

This chain joins TRBV29-1 and TRBJ2-3; D may be TRBD2 (6 bases). Per germline, CDR1 SQVTM and CDR2 ANQGSEA. CDR3 length equals 15 residues. V lost 6 bases and J lost 6, with 22 bases in between. The CDR3 coding sequence is TGCAGCGTATCCCCCGGAGGGGCCTTGGTGGATACGCAGTATTTT. It is translated as CSVSPGGALVDTQYF.

V gene TRBV30 combines with J gene TRBJ1-3; D is perhaps TRBD1 (5 bases). This CDR3 contains 14 residues. Trimming took off 0 bases at V and 2 bases at J, with 8 bases between the two ends. Germline lookup yields CDR1 GTSNPN and CDR2 SVGIG (reference sequence). CDR3 sequence reads: CAWSVLGAGNTIYF. The CDR3 DNA follows: TGTGCCTGGAGTGTACTAGGGGCTGGAAACACCATATATTTT.

The J gene is TRBJ1-2, the V gene TRBV3-1, with D possibly being TRBD1 (5 bases). The CDR3 contains 14 residues. V was pared by 3 bases and J by 1 base, with 9 bases between. Germline CDR1 LGHDT, CDR2 YNNKEL (reference sequence). CDR3: CASSHDSYNYGYTF. Written as DNA, the CDR3 is TGTGCCAGCAGCCACGACAGCTATAACTATGGCTACACCTTC.

This clonotype has only a few counts. The chain employs TRBV6-6 and TRBJ2-5; D gene uncertain. This CDR3 contains 14 residues. Germline values: CDR1 MNHNY, CDR2 SVGAGI (reference sequence). V lost 5 bases, J lost 11 bases, and 21 bases lay in between. CDR3 bases: TGTGCCAGCAGTCCCCCGCGTCAGTACAATGAGCAGTACTTC. Translation gives CASSPPRQYNEQYF.

The chain employs TRBV10-3 and TRBJ1-2, with D perhaps TRBD1 (6 bases). The germline gives CDR1 ENHRY, CDR2 SYGVKD. This CDR3 comprises 14 residues. The V and J ends lost 10 bases and 2 bases respectively, with 17 bases between them. The CDR3 nucleotides are TGTGCCACCCGCGGGGAGCAGGGGAACTATGGCTACACCTTC. Its translation is CATRGEQGNYGYTF.